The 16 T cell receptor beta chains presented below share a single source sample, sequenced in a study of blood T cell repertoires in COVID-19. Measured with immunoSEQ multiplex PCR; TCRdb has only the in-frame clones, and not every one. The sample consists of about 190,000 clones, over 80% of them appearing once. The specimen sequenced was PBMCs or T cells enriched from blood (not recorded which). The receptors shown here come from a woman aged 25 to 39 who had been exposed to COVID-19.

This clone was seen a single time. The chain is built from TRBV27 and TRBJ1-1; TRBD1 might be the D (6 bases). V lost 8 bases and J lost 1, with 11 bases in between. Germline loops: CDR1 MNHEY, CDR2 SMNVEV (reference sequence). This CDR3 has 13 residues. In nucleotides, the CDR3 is TGTGCCAGCCGCTGGGGGCAGAACACTGAAGCTTTCTTT. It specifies CASRWGQNTEAFF.

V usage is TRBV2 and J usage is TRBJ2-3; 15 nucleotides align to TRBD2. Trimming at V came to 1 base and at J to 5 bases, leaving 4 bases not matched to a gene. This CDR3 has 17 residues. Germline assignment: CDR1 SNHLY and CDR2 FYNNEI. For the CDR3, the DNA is TGTGCCAGCAGTGAAGGGACTAGCGGGGGGGCTCTAGATACGCAGTATTTT. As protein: CASSEGTSGGALDTQYF.

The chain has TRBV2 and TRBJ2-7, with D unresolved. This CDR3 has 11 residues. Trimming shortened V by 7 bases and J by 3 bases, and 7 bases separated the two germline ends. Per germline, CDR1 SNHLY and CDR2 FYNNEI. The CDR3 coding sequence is TGTGCCAGCACTACTATCTACGAGCAGTACTTC. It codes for CASTTIYEQYF.

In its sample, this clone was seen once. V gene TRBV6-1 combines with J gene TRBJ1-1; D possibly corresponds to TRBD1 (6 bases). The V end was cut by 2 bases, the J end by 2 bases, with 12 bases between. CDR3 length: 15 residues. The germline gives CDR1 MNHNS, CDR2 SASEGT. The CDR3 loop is CASSEMTGGNTEAFF. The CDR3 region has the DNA TGTGCCAGCAGTGAAATGACAGGCGGCAACACTGAAGCTTTCTTT.

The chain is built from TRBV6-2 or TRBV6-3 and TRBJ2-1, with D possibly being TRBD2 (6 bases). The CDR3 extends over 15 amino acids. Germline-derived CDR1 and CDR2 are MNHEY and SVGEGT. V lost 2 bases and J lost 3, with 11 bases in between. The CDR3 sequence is CASSYAGLNYNEQFF. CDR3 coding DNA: TGTGCCAGCAGTTACGCGGGACTTAACTACAATGAGCAGTTCTTC.

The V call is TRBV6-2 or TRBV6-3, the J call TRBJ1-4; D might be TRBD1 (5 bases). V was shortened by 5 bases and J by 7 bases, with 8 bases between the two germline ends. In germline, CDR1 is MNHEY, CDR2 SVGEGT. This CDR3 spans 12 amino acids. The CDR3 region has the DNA TGTGCCAGCAGTCTCCAGGGTGAAAAACTGTTTTTT. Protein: CASSLQGEKLFF.

The CDR3 bases are TGTGCCGTAGGAAAGGGGGTGGTTCAGCCCCAGCATTTT. This encodes CAVGKGVVQPQHF. The chain has TRBV21-1 and TRBJ1-5; the table gives TRBD1 as D, unverified against the DNA. TRBV21-1 is assigned pseudogene status. The CDR3 totals 13 residues.

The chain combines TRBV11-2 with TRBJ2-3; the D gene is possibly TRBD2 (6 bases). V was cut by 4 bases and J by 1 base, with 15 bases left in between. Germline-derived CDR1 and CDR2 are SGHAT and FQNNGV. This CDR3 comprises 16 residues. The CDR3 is CASSSPRAGGTDTQYF. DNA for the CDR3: TGTGCCAGCAGCTCCCCTCGAGCGGGCGGCACAGATACGCAGTATTTT.

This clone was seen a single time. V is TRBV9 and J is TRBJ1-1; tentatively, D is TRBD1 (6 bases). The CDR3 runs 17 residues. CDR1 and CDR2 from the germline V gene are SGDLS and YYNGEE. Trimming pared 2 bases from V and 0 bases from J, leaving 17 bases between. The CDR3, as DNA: TGTGCCAGCAGCGTTCTACAGGGAAGTGGCATGAACACTGAAGCTTTCTTT. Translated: CASSVLQGSGMNTEAFF.

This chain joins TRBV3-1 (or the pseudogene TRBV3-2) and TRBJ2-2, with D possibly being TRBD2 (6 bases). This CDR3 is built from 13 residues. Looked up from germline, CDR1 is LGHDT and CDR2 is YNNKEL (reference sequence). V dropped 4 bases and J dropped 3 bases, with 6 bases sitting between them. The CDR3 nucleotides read TGTGCCAGCAGCCGCGGGGACACCGGGGAGCTGTTTTTT. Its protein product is CASSRGDTGELFF.

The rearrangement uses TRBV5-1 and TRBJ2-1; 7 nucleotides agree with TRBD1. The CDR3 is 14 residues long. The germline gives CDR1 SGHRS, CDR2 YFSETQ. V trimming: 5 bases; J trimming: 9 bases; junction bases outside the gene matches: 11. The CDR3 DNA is TGCGCCAGCAGGGGGGAGACAGGGACCACTGAGCAGTTCTTC. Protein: CASRGETGTTEQFF.

CDR3 sequence: CAWTMTEFTEAFF. CDR3 bases: TGTGCCTGGACCATGACAGAGTTTACTGAAGCTTTCTTT. The chain couples TRBV30 to TRBJ1-1; tentative D call: TRBD1 (5 bases). CDR3 length: 13 residues. V gave up 4 bases and J gave up 5 bases, with 14 bases separating them. CDR1 and CDR2 from the germline V gene are GTSNPN and SVGIG (reference sequence).

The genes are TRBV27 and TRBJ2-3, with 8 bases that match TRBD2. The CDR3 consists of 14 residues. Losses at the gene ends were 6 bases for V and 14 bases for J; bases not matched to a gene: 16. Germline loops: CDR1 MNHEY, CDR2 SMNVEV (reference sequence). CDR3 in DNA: TGTGCCAGCAGGAGATCTCTATCTAGCGGGTACGGGTATTTT. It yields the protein CASRRSLSSGYGYF.

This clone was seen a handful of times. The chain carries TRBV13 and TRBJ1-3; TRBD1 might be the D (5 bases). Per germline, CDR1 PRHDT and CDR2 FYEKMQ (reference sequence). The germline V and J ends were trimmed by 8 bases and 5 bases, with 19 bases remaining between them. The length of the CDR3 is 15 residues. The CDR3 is CASPPFPGFRNTIYF. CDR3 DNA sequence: TGTGCCAGCCCCCCCTTTCCAGGGTTTCGAAACACCATATATTTT.

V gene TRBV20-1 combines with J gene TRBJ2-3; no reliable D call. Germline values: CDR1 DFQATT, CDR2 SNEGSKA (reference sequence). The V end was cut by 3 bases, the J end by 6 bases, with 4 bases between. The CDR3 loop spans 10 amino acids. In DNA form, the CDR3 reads TGCAGTGCTAGTCTGGATACGCAGTATTTT. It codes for CSASLDTQYF.

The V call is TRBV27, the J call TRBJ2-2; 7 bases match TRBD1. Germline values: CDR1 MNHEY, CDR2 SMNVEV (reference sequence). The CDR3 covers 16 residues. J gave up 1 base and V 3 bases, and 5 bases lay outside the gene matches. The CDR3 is CASSFLGTENTGELFF. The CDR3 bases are TGTGCCAGCAGTTTCCTTGGGACAGAGAACACCGGGGAGCTGTTTTTT.